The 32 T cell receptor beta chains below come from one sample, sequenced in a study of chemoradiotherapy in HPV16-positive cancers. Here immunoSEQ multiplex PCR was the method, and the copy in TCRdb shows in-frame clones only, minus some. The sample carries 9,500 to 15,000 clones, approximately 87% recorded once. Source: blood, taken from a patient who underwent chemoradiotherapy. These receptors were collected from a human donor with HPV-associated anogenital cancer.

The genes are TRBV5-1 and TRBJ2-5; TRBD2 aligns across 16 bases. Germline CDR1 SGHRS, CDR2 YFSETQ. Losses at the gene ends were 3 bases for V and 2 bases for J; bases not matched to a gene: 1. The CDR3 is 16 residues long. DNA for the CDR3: TGCGCCAGCAGCTGGGGACTAGCGGGGGGGCAAGAGACCCAGTACTTC. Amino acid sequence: CASSWGLAGGQETQYF.

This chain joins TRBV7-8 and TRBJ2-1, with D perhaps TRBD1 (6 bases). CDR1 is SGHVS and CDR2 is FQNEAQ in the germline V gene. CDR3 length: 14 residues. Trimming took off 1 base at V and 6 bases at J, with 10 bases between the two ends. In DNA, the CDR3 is TGTGCCAGCAGCTTAGGGACAGCTTCCAATGAGCAGTTCTTC. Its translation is CASSLGTASNEQFF.

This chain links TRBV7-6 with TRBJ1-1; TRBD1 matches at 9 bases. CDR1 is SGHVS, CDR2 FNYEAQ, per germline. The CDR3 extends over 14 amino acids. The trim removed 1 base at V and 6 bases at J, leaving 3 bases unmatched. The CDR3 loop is CASSLGTGAPEAFF. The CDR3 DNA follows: TGTGCCAGCAGCTTAGGGACAGGGGCCCCTGAAGCTTTCTTT.

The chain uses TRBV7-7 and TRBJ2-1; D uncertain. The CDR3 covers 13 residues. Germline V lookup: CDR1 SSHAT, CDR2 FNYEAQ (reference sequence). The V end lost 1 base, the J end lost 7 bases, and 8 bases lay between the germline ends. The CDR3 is CASSLDHGNEQFF. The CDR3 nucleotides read TGTGCCAGCAGCTTAGATCACGGGAATGAGCAGTTCTTC.

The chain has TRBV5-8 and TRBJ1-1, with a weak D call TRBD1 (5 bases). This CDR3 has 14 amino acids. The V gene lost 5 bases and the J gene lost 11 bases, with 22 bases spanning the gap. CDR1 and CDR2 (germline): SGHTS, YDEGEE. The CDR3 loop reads CASRSTGTGVRAFF. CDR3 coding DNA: TGTGCCAGCAGGAGTACCGGGACGGGAGTTCGGGCTTTCTTT.

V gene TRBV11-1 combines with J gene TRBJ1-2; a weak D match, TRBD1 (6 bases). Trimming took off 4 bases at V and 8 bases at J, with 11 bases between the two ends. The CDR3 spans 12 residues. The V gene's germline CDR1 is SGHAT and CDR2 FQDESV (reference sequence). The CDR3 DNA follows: TGTGCCAGCAGCTCCAGGGGTGGCGGCTACACCTTC. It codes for CASSSRGGGYTF.

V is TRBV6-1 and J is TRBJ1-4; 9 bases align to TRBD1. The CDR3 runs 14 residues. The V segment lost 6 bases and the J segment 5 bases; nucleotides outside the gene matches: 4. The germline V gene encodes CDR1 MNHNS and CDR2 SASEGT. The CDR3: CASRSGQGNEKLFF. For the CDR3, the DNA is TGTGCCAGCAGATCGGGACAGGGAAATGAAAAACTGTTTTTT.

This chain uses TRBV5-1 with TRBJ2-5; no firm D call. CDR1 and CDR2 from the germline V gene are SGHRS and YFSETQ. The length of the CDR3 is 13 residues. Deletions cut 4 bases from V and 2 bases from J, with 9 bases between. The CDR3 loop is CASSPALQETQYF. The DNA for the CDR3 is TGCGCCAGCAGCCCGGCCTTACAAGAGACCCAGTACTTC.

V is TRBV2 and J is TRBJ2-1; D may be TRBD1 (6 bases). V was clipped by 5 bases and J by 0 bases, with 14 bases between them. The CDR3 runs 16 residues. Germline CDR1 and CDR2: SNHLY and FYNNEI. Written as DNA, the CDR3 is TGTGCCAGCAGTTCCCAGGGGTTAAGCTCCTACAATGAGCAGTTCTTC. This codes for CASSSQGLSSYNEQFF.

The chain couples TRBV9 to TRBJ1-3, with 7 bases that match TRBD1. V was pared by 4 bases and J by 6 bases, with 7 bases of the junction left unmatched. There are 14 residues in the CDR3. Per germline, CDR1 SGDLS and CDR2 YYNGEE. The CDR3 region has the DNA TGTGCCAGCAGCAGACAGGGCGCAATAAACACCATATATTTT. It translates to CASSRQGAINTIYF.

As DNA, the CDR3 is TGTGCCAGCAGCGGGTACAGGGGGCGAGGCACTGAAGCTTTCTTT. It is translated as CASSGYRGRGTEAFF. V gene TRBV21-1 combines with J gene TRBJ1-1; the table names TRBD1, a call not compared with the DNA. TRBV21-1 is listed as a pseudogene. The length of the CDR3 is 15 residues.

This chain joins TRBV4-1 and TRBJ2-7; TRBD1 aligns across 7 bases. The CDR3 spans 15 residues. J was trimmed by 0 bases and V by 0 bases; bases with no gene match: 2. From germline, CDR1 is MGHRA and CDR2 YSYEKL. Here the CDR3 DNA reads TGCGCCAGCAGCCAAGACTGGGACAGCTCCTACGAGCAGTACTTC. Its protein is CASSQDWDSSYEQYF.

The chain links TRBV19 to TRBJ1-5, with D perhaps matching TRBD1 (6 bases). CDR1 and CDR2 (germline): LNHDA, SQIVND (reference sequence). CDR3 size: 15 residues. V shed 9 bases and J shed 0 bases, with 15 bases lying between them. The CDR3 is CASRDTYLSNQPQHF. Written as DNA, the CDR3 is TGTGCCAGCCGGGACACCTATCTTAGCAATCAGCCCCAGCATTTT.

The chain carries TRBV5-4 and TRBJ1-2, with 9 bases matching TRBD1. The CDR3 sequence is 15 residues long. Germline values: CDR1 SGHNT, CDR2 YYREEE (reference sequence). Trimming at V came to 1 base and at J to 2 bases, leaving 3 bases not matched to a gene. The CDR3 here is CASSLSDRGNYGYTF. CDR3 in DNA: TGTGCCAGCAGCTTGTCGGACAGGGGAAACTATGGCTACACCTTC.

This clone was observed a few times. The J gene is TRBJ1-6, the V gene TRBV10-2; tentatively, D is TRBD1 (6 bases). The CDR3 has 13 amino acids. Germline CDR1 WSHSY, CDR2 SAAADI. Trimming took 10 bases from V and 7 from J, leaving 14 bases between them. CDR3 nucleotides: TGCGCCACCAGGGGCAGTTCCAATTCACCCCTCCACTTT. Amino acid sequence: CATRGSSNSPLHF.

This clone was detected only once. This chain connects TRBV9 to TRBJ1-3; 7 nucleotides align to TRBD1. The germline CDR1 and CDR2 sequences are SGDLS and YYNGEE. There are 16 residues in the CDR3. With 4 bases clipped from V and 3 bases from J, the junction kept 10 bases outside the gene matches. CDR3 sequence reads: CASSPGQFGYGNTIYF. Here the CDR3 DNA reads TGTGCCAGCAGCCCGGGACAGTTTGGATATGGAAACACCATATATTTT.

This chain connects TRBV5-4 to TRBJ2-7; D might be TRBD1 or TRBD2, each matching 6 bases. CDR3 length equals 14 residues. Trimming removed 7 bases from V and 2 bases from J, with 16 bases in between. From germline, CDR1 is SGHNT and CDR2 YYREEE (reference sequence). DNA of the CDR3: TGTGCCAGCGAGGGGGGACGGGTCCCCTACGAGCAGTACTTC. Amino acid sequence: CASEGGRVPYEQYF.

CDR3 loop: CASSQDRTQETQYF. The CDR3 DNA reads as TGCGCCAGCAGCCAAGACAGAACTCAAGAGACCCAGTACTTC. This rearrangement joins TRBV4-1 to TRBJ2-5; D remains ambiguous. The CDR3 consists of 14 residues. Germline V CDR1 and CDR2: MGHRA, YSYEKL. Trimming stripped 0 bases from V and 2 bases from J, with 7 bases between.

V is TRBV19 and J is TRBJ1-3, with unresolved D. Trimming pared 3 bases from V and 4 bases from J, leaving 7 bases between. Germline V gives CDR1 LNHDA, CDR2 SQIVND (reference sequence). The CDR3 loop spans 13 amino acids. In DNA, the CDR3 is TGTGCCAGTAGTATTATGTCGGGAAACACCATATATTTT. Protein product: CASSIMSGNTIYF.

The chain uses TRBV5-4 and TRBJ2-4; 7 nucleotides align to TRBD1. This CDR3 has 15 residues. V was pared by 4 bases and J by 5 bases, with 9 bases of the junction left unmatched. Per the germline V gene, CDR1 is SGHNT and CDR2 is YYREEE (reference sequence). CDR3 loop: CASSARGGQQNIQYF. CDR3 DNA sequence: TGTGCCAGCAGCGCAAGAGGGGGCCAGCAAAACATTCAGTACTTC.

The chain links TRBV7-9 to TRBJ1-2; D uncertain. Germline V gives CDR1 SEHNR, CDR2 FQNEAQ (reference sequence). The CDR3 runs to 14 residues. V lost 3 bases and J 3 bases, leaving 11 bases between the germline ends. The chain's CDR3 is CASSFGSQDYGYTF. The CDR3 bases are TGTGCCAGCAGCTTCGGCAGCCAGGACTATGGCTACACCTTC.

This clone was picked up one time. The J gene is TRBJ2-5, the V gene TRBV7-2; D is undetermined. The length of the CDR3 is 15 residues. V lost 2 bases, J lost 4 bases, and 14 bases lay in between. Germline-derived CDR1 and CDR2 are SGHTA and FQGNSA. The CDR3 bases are TGTGCCAGCAGCTTAAGCCTTGGCGCGTCAGAGACCCAGTACTTC. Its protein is CASSLSLGASETQYF.

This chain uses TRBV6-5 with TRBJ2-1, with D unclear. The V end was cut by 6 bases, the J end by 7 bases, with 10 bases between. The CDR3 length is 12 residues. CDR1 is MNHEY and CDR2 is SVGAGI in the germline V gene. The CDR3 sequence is CASSRGRNEQFF. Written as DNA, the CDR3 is TGTGCCAGCAGCCGTGGTAGGAATGAGCAGTTCTTC.

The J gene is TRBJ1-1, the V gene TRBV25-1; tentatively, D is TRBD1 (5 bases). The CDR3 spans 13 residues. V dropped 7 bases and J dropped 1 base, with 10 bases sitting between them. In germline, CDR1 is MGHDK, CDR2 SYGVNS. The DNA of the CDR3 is TGTGCCAGCAATGGGGGGTGGAACACTGAAGCTTTCTTT. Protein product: CASNGGWNTEAFF.

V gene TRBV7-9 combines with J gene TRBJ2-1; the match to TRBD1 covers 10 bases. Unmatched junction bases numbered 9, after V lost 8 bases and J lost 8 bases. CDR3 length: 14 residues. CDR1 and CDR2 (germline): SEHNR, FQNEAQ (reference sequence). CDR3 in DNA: TGTGCCAGCCACCCGGGACAGGGGTACGATGAGCAGTTCTTC. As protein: CASHPGQGYDEQFF.

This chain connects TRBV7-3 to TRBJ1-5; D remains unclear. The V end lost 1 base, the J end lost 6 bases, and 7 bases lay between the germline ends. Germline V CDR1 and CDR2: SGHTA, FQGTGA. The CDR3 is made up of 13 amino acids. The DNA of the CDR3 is TGTGCCAGCAGCTTAAACGGGGTTCAGCCCCAGCATTTT. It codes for CASSLNGVQPQHF.

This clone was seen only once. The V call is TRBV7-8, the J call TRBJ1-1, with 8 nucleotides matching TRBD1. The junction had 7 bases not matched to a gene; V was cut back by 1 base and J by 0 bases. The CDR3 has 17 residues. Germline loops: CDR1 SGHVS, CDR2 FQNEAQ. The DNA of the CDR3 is TGTGCCAGCAGCTTAGAGGCAGGGGGCATATTGAACACTGAAGCTTTCTTT. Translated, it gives CASSLEAGGILNTEAFF.

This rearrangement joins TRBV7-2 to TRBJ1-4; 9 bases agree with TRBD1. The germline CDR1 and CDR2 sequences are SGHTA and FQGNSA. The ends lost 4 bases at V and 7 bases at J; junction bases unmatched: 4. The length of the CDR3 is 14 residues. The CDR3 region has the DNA TGTGCCAGCAGCTCGACAGGGGGAGGTGAAAAACTGTTTTTT. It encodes CASSSTGGGEKLFF.

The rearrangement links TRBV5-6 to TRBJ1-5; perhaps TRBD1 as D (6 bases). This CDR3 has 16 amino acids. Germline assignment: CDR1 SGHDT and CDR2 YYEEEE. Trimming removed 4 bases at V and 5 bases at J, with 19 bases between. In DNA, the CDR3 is TGTGCCAGCAGCCCCTACCACCGGACAGTCGATCAGCCCCAGCATTTT. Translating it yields CASSPYHRTVDQPQHF.

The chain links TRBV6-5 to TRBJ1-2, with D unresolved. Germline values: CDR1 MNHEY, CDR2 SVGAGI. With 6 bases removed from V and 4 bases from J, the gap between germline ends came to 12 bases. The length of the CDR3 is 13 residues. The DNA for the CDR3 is TGTGCCAGCAGGAAAGACACTCTCTATGGCTACACCTTC. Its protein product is CASRKDTLYGYTF.

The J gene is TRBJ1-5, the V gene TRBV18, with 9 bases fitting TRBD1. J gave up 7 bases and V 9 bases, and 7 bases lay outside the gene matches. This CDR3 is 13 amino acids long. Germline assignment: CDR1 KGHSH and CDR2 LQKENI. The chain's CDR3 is CARIGTGPQPQHF. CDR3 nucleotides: TGTGCCAGAATCGGGACAGGGCCGCAGCCCCAGCATTTT.

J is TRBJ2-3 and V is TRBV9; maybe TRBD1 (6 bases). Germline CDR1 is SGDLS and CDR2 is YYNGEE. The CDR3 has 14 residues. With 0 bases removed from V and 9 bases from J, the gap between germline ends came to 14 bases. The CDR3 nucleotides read TGTGCCAGCAGCGTAGCTGAGCAGGGGCGGACGCAGTATTTT. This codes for CASSVAEQGRTQYF.